This T cell receptor (beta chain) was sequenced for a study of T cell responses to AZD1222 COVID-19 vaccine. The V end lost 10 bases, the J end lost 2 bases, and 21 bases lay between the germline ends. Looked up from germline, CDR1 is ENHRY and CDR2 is SYGVKD. This CDR3 spans 15 amino acids. A few counts support this clone. Its cognate antigen is unknown. General observations from the study: Of spike-specific TCRs, nearly half reportedly target regions left unmutated in variants.

TCRdb keeps only in-frame clones here, not all; method: immunoSEQ multiplex PCR. The table lists 120,000 or so clones, 84% of them singletons. The rearrangement links TRBV10-3 to TRBJ2-7; D possibly matches TRBD1 or TRBD2 (6 bases each). Sequencing used peripheral blood, obtained 28 days after the second AZD1222 dose. This receptor was identified in an adult who received the AZD1222 COVID-19 vaccine. The CDR3 loop reads CASGTGTSFTYEQYF. DNA for the CDR3: TGTGCCAGCGGGACCGGGACAAGCTTTACCTACGAGCAGTACTTC.